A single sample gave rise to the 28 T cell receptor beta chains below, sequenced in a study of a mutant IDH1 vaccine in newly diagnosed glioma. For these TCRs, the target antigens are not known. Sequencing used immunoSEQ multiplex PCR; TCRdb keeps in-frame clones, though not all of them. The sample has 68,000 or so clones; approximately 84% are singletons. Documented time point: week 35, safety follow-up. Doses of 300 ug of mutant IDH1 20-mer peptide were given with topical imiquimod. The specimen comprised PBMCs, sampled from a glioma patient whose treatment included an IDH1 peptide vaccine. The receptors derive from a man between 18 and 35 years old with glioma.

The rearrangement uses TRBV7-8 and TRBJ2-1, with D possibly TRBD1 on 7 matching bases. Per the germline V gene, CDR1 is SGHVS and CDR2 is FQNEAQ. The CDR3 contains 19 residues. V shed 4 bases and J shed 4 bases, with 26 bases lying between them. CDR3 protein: CASSSQGGVAPRAYNEQFF. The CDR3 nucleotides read TGTGCCAGCAGCTCTCAGGGGGGAGTAGCCCCCCGGGCATACAATGAGCAGTTCTTC.

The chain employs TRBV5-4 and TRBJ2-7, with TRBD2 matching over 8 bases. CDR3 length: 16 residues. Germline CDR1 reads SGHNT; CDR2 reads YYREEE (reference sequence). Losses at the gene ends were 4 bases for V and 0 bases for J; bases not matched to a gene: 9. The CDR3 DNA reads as TGTGCCAGCAGCCCCCAAGCGGGAGTTCCCTCCTACGAGCAGTACTTC. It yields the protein CASSPQAGVPSYEQYF.

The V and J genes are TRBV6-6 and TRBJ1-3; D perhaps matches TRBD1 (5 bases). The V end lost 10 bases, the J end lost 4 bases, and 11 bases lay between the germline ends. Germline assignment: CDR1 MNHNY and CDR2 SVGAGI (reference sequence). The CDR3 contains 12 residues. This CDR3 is CATRDDGNTIYF. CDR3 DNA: TGTGCCACCCGGGACGACGGAAACACCATATATTTT.

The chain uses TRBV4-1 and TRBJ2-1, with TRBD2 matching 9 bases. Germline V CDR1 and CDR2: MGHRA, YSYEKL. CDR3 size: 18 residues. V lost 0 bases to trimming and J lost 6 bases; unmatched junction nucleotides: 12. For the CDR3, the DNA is TGCGCCAGCAGCCAAGATCTCGTGGCGGGAGGGCCTAGCAATGAGCAGTTCTTC. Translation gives CASSQDLVAGGPSNEQFF.

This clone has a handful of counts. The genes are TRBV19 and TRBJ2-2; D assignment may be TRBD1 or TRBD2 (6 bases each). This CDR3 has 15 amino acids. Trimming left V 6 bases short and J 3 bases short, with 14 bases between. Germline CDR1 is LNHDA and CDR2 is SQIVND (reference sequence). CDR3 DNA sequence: TGTGCCAGTAGCCTACAGGGAGGTCACACCGGGGAGCTGTTTTTT. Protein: CASSLQGGHTGELFF.

The CDR3 DNA reads TGTGCCAGCAGACGACAGGGGGCGAAGAACTATGGCTACACCTTC. It is translated as CASRRQGAKNYGYTF. The genes are TRBV6-5 and TRBJ1-2; 10 nucleotides align to TRBD1. Trimming took 6 bases from V and 2 from J; bases not matched to a gene: 6. This CDR3 contains 15 residues. Germline CDR1 reads MNHEY; CDR2 reads SVGAGI.

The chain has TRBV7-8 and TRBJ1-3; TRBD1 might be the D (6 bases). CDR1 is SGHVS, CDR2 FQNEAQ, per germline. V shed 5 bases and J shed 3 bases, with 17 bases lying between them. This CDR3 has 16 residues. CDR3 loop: CASSPKDSWSGNTIYF. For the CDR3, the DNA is TGTGCCAGCAGCCCCAAGGACAGTTGGAGTGGAAACACCATATATTTT.

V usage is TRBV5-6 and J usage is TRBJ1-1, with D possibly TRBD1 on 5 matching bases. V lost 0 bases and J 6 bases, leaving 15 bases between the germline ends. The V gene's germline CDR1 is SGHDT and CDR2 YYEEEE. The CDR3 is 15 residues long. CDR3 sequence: CASSLEWGRAAEAFF. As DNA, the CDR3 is TGTGCCAGCAGCTTGGAGTGGGGCAGGGCGGCTGAAGCTTTCTTT.

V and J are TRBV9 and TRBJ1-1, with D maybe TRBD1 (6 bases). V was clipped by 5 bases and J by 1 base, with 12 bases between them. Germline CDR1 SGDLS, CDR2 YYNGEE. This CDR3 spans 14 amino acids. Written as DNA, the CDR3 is TGTGCCAGCAGGCCAACAGGGAGGAACACTGAAGCTTTCTTT. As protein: CASRPTGRNTEAFF. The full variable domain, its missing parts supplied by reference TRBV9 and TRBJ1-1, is DSGVTQTPKHLITATGQRVTLRCSPRSGDLSVYWYQQSLDQGLQFLIQYYNGEERAKGNILERFSAQQFPDLHSELNLSSLELGDSALYFCASRPTGRNTEAFFGQGTRLTVV.

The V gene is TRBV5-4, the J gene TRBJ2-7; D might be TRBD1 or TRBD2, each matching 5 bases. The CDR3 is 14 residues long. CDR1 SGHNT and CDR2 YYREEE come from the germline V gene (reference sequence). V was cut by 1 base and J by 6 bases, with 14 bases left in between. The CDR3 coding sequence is TGTGCCAGCAGCTTGATTGCAGGGACGAGCGAGCAGTACTTC. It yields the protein CASSLIAGTSEQYF.

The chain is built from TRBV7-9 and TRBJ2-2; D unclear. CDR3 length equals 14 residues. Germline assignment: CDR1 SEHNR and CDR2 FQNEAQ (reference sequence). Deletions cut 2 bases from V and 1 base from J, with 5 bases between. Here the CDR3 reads CASSLFMNTGELFF. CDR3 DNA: TGTGCCAGCAGCTTATTTATGAACACCGGGGAGCTGTTTTTT.

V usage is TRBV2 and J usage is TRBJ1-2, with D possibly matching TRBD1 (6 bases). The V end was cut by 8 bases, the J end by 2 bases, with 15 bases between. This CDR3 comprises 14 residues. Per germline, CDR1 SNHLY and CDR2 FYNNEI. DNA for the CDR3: TGTGCCAGCTCTGGCAGGGGTGTAAACTATGGCTACACCTTC. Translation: CASSGRGVNYGYTF.

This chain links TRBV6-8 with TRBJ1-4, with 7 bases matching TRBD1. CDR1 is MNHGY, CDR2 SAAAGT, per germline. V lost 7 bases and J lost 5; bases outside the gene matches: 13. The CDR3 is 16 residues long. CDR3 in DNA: TGTGCCAGCATAGGGACAGAGCCTCAACTAAATGAAAAACTGTTTTTT. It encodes CASIGTEPQLNEKLFF.

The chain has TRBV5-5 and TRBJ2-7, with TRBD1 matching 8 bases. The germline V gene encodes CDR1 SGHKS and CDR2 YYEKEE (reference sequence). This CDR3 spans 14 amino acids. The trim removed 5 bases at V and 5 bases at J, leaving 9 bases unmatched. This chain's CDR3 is CASRFDQGANEQYF. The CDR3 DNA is TGTGCCAGCAGGTTTGACCAGGGGGCGAACGAGCAGTACTTC.

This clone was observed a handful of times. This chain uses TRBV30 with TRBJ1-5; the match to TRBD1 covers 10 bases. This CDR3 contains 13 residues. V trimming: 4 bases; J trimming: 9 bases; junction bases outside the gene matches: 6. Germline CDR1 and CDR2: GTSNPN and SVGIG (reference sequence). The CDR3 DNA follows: TGTGCCTGGAAAGGACAGGGGGATCGGCCCCAGCATTTT. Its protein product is CAWKGQGDRPQHF. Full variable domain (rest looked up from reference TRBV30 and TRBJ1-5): SQTIHQWPATLVQPVGSPLSLECTVEGTSNPNLYWYRQAAGRGLQLLFYSVGIGQISSEVPQNLSASRPQDRQFILSSKKLLLSDSGFYLCAWKGQGDRPQHFGDGTRLSIL.

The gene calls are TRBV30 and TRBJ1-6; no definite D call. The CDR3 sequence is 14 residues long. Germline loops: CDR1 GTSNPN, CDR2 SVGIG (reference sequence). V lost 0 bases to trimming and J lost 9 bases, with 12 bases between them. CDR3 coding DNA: TGTGCCTGGAGTGTACTTACCGAGGGTTCACCCCTCCACTTT. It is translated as CAWSVLTEGSPLHF. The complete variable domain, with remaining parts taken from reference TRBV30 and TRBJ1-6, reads SQTIHQWPATLVQPVGSPLSLECTVEGTSNPNLYWYRQAAGRGLQLLFYSVGIGQISSEVPQNLSASRPQDRQFILSSKKLLLSDSGFYLCAWSVLTEGSPLHFGNGTRLTVT.

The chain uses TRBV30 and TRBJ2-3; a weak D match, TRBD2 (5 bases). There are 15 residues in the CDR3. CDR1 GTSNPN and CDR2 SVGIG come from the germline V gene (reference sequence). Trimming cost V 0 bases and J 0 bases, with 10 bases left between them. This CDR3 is CAWSVSGISTDTQYF. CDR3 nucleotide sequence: TGTGCCTGGAGTGTTTCCGGGATAAGCACAGATACGCAGTATTTT.

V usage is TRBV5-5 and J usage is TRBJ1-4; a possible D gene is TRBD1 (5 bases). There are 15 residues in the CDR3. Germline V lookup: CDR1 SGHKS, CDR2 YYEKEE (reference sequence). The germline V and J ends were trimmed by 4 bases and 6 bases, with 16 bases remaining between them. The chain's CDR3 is CASSQGVSWDEKLFF. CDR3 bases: TGTGCCAGCAGCCAAGGGGTTAGTTGGGATGAAAAACTGTTTTTT.

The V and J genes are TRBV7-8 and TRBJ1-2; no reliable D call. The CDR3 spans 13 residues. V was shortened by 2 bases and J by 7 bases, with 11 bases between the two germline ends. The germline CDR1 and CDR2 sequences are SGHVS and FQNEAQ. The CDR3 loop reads CASSLRGMSGYTF. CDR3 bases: TGTGCCAGCAGCTTACGAGGGATGAGTGGCTACACCTTC.

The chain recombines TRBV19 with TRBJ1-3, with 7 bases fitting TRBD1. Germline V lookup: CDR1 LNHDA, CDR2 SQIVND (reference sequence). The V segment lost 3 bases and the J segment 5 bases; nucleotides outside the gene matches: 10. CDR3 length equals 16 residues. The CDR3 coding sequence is TGTGCCAGTAGTATCGGGGAAAGGACAGGACGAAACACCATATATTTT. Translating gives CASSIGERTGRNTIYF.

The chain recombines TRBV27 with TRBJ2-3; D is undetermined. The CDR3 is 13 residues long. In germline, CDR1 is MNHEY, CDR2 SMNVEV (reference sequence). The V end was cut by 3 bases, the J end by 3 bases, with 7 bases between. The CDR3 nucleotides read TGTGCCAGCAGTTTGGGTCGGACAGATACGCAGTATTTT. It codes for CASSLGRTDTQYF.

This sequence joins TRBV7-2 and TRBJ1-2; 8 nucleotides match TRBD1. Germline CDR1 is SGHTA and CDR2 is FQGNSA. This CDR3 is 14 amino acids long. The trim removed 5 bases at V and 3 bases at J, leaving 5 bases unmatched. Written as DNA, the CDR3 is TGTGCCAGCAGCACCCAGACAGGGGACTATGGCTACACCTTC. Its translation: CASSTQTGDYGYTF.

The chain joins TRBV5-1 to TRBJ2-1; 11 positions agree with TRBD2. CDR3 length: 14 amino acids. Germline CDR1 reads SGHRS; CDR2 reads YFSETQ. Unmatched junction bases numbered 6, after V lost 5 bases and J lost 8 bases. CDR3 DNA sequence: TGCGCCAGCAGGAGACTAGCGGGAAACGATGAGCAGTTCTTC. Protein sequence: CASRRLAGNDEQFF.

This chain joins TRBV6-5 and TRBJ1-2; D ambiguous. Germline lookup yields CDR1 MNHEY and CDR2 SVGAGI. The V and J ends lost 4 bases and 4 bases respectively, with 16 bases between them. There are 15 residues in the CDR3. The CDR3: CASSFGVGSSYGYTF. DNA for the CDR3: TGTGCCAGCAGTTTTGGTGTTGGGTCCAGCTATGGCTACACCTTC.

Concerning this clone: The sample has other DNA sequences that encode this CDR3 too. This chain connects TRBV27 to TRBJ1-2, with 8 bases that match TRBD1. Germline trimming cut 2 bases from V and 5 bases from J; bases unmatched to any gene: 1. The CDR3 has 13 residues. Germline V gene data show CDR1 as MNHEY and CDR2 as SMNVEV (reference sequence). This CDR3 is CASSLGTGYGYTF. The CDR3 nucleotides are TGTGCCAGCAGTTTAGGGACAGGATATGGCTACACCTTC.

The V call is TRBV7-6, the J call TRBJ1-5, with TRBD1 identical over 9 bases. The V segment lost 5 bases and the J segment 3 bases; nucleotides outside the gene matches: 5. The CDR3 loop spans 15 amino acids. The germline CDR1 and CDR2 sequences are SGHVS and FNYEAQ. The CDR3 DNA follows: TGTGCCAGCAGCCCCCGGACAGGGGTCAATCAGCCCCAGCATTTT. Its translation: CASSPRTGVNQPQHF.

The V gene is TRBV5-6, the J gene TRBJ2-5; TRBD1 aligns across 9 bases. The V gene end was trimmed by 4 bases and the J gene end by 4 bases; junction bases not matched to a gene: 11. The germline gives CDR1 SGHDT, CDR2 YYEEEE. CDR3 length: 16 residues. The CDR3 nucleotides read TGTGCCAGCAGCACCGGACAGGGGAAAAGGCGAGAGACCCAGTACTTC. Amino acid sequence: CASSTGQGKRRETQYF. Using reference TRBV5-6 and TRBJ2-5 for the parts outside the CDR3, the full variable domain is DAGVTQSPTHLIKTRGQQVTLRCSPKSGHDTVSWYQQALGQGPQFIFQYYEEEERQRGNFPDRFSGHQFPNYSSELNVNALLLGDSALYLCASSTGQGKRRETQYFGPGTRLLVL.

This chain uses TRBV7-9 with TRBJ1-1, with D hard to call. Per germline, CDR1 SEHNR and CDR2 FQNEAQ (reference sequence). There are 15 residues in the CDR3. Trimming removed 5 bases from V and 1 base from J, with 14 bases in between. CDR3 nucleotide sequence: TGTGCCAGCAGCCTGGGCCGAGGCACGAACACTGAAGCTTTCTTT. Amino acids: CASSLGRGTNTEAFF.